The next 15 T cell receptor beta chains were all read from a single sample in a study of technical replicates of blood from several donors. Clones were read by immunoSEQ multiplex PCR, and TCRdb kept only the in-frame ones, dropping some. This repertoire shows 13,000 to 15,000 clones, around four fifths found once; its top ten account for roughly 10%. Source material: PBMCs. The source is a human donor in good health.

The chain couples TRBV19 to TRBJ2-3, with 8 nucleotides matching TRBD2. The germline V gene has CDR1 LNHDA and CDR2 SQIVND (reference sequence). The CDR3 runs to 15 residues. Germline trimming cut 2 bases from V and 2 bases from J; bases unmatched to any gene: 3. The CDR3: CASSIKAGDTDTQYF. Here the CDR3 DNA reads TGTGCCAGTAGTATAAAAGCGGGGGACACAGATACGCAGTATTTT.

The gene calls are TRBV28 and TRBJ1-5; D is unresolved. The CDR3 consists of 12 residues. Trimming removed 1 base at V and 6 bases at J, with 4 bases between. From germline, CDR1 is MDHEN and CDR2 SYDVKM. CDR3 in DNA: TGTGCCAGCAGTTTATCCGGTCAGCCCCAGCATTTT. This gives the protein CASSLSGQPQHF.

In DNA, the CDR3 is TGTGCCTGGAGTCGGACAGTTCACTATGGCTACACCTTC. This gives the protein CAWSRTVHYGYTF. The chain couples TRBV30 to TRBJ1-2; D perhaps matches TRBD1 (6 bases). Per the germline V gene, CDR1 is GTSNPN and CDR2 is SVGIG (reference sequence). There are 13 residues in the CDR3. Trimming removed 2 bases at V and 3 bases at J, with 10 bases between.

This clone appeared a few times. This chain joins TRBV11-2 and TRBJ1-2; D is ambiguous. The CDR3 runs to 16 residues. Germline V CDR1 and CDR2: SGHAT, FQNNGV. Trimming stripped 5 bases from V and 4 bases from J, with 20 bases between. CDR3 in DNA: TGTGCCAGCAGCCTTGCGCCGGGATCCGTTCCCTATGGCTACACCTTC. This translates into CASSLAPGSVPYGYTF.

The chain employs TRBV28 and TRBJ1-4; TRBD1 is a possible D gene (6 bases). The CDR3 contains 16 residues. Germline values: CDR1 MDHEN, CDR2 SYDVKM. The V end lost 1 base, the J end lost 2 bases, and 11 bases lay between the germline ends. The CDR3 DNA reads as TGTGCCAGCAGTTTATCCTCAGGGGCGACTAATGAAAAACTGTTTTTT. Translating it yields CASSLSSGATNEKLFF.

The chain uses TRBV5-1 and TRBJ2-2; D remains unclear. The CDR3 runs to 15 residues. Looked up from germline, CDR1 is SGHRS and CDR2 is YFSETQ. V gave up 0 bases and J gave up 4 bases, with 10 bases separating them. The CDR3 here is CASSLASSFTGELFF. The DNA of the CDR3 is TGCGCCAGCAGCTTGGCCTCGAGCTTCACCGGGGAGCTGTTTTTT.

The chain joins TRBV6-4 to TRBJ2-3; 8 bases align to TRBD2. Germline V CDR1 and CDR2: MRHNA, SNTAGT. This CDR3 region has 15 residues. Unmatched junction bases numbered 8, after V lost 3 bases and J lost 6 bases. The CDR3 protein is CASSESSGRGDTQYF. The CDR3, as DNA: TGTGCCAGCAGTGAATCGAGCGGGAGAGGGGATACGCAGTATTTT.

The chain couples TRBV10-3 to TRBJ2-5; 8 bases align to TRBD2. This CDR3 spans 14 amino acids. Germline CDR1 reads ENHRY; CDR2 reads SYGVKD. Losses at the gene ends were 8 bases for V and 3 bases for J; bases not matched to a gene: 8. The CDR3 DNA sequence: TGTGCCATCCGCAGCGGGAGCTCAGAAGAGACCCAGTACTTC. Residues: CAIRSGSSEETQYF.

This clone was detected only a few times. The chain couples TRBV7-8 to TRBJ1-1; TRBD1 matches at 7 bases. This CDR3 is 13 amino acids long. Looked up from germline, CDR1 is SGHVS and CDR2 is FQNEAQ. Germline trimming cut 4 bases from V and 4 bases from J; bases unmatched to any gene: 3. The CDR3: CASSSRTGTEAFF. CDR3 bases: TGTGCCAGCAGCTCCCGGACAGGCACTGAAGCTTTCTTT.

The V and J genes are TRBV28 and TRBJ1-2, with 10 bases lining up with TRBD1. Germline CDR1 is MDHEN and CDR2 is SYDVKM. The V and J ends lost 5 bases and 8 bases, in that order; junction bases with no gene match: 8. This CDR3 comprises 14 residues. CDR3 nucleotide sequence: TGTGCCAGCAGTCGAACCCGGGACAGGGGCGGCTACACCTTC. Encoded protein: CASSRTRDRGGYTF.

The CDR3 loop reads CASRNQGNQPQHF. The CDR3 nucleotides read TGTGCCAGCAGGAATCAGGGGAATCAGCCCCAGCATTTT. The V gene is TRBV6-5, the J gene TRBJ1-5; tentatively, D is TRBD1 (6 bases). Per the germline V gene, CDR1 is MNHEY and CDR2 is SVGAGI. With 6 bases removed from V and 4 bases from J, the gap between germline ends came to 10 bases. This CDR3 is 13 amino acids long.

J is TRBJ2-7 and V is TRBV21-1; TRBD2 is the table's D call and was not checked against the DNA. TRBV21-1 is a pseudogene locus. The CDR3 consists of 14 residues. The CDR3 nucleotides read TGTGCCCGTACGGCGGGTCTGTGCTCCTACGAGCAGTACTTC. It specifies CARTAGLCSYEQYF.

The chain links TRBV11-2 to TRBJ2-3; possible D gene TRBD2, 6 bases. Looked up from germline, CDR1 is SGHAT and CDR2 is FQNNGV. This CDR3 is 17 amino acids long. The V end lost 1 base, the J end lost 1 base, and 15 bases lay between the germline ends. In nucleotides, the CDR3 is TGTGCCAGCAGCTTAGGGCGGGCTAGCGTACGCACAGATACGCAGTATTTT. Translated, it gives CASSLGRASVRTDTQYF.

The V and J genes are TRBV5-1 and TRBJ2-1; the D is unclear. The CDR3 loop spans 11 amino acids. CDR1 is SGHRS and CDR2 is YFSETQ in the germline V gene. The V end lost 4 bases, the J end lost 9 bases, and 8 bases lay between the germline ends. CDR3 coding DNA: TGCGCCAGCAGCGAGAGAATTGAGCAGTTCTTC. It is translated as CASSERIEQFF.

The chain uses TRBV6-6 and TRBJ1-1, with D possibly being TRBD1 (6 bases). The ends were cut back, 7 bases at V and 0 bases at J, with 18 bases in the middle. Per germline, CDR1 MNHNY and CDR2 SVGAGI (reference sequence). The CDR3 is 16 amino acids. CDR3 loop: CASTPPGGFMNTEAFF. For the CDR3, the DNA is TGTGCCAGCACCCCCCCGGGGGGCTTCATGAACACTGAAGCTTTCTTT.